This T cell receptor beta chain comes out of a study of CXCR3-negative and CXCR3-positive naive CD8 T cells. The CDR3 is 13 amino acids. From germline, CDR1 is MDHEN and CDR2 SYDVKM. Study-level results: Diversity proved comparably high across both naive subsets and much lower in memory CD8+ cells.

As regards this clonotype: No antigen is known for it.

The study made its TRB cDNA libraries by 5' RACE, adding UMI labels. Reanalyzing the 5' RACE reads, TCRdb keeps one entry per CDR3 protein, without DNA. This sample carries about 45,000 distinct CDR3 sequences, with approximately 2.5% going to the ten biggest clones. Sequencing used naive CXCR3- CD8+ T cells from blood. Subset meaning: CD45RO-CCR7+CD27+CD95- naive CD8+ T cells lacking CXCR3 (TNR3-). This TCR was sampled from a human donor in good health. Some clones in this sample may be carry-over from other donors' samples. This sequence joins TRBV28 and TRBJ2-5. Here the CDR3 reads CASTRFLSETQYF.